This note documents a single TCR beta chain sequence. Its antigen is unknown. This sample was included in a study of T cells in localized non-small cell lung cancer. Overall study results and limits: Among blood samples, higher T cell density accompanied longer overall survival. Heterogeneity remains possible, as sequencing covered one tumor region only. Adjacent lung held a median roughly 54 of the top 100 tumor clones. Tumor showed lower T cell clonality than uninvolved adjacent lung, where it was highest.

V was trimmed by 5 bases and J by 2 bases, leaving 12 bases between them. CDR1 SNHLY and CDR2 FYNNEI come from the germline V gene. The CDR3 has 14 residues. Measured with immunoSEQ multiplex PCR; TCRdb has only the in-frame clones, and not every one. The table has 25,000 to 35,000 clones, 70% to 90% seen once; the top ten hold 13%. This receptor was obtained from a female donor older than 55 with stage III squamous cell lung carcinoma. The chain links TRBV2 to TRBJ1-2, with D perhaps matching TRBD1 (6 bases). Here the sequenced sample was peripheral blood, taken before any cancer treatment. The CDR3 loop is CASSQGPHNYGYTF. The DNA for the CDR3 is TGTGCCAGCAGTCAGGGGCCCCACAACTATGGCTACACCTTC.